These T cell receptor beta chains were read from a single sample in a study of graft-versus-host responses after intestinal transplantation. Sequencing was performed with immunoSEQ multiplex PCR; in TCRdb, only in-frame clones are kept and a portion is missing. The table shows 98,000 or so clones, with over 75% occurring only once. No antigen has been assigned to these receptors. The material sequenced was unstimulated CD4+ T cells sorted from spleen or lymph node cells, taken before intestinal transplant. The receptor set was obtained from a human donor who received an intestinal transplant. Each CDR3 is given with its conserved first and last residue. D genes are given only for firm matches. Where a row states a size, it is once, few, many or the class of an expanded clone; other rows omit it.

D,V,J,size,CDR3,DNA
.,TRBV6-6,TRBJ1-3,.,CASSPYRDSGNTIYF,TGTGCCAGCAGTCCATACAGAGACTCTGGAAACACCATATATTTT
TRBD2,TRBV2,TRBJ2-5,once,CASSRDTRGETQYF,TGTGCCAGCAGTCGAGACACGCGGGGGGAGACCCAGTACTTC
TRBD1,TRBV6-5,TRBJ1-2,.,CASSPQQGSYGYTF,TGTGCCAGCAGTCCACAACAGGGGTCCTATGGCTACACCTTC
.,TRBV18,TRBJ2-7,.,CASSPKQGGAYEQYF,TGTGCCAGCTCACCAAAACAGGGGGGGGCCTACGAGCAGTACTTC
TRBD1,TRBV5-1,TRBJ2-5,.,CASSPIDREETQYF,TGCGCCAGCTCCCCCATTGACAGGGAAGAGACCCAGTACTTC
.,TRBV7-9,TRBJ2-2,.,CASSLVSQRTGELFF,TGTGCCAGCAGCTTAGTTAGCCAGCGCACCGGGGAGCTGTTTTTT
.,TRBV7-9,TRBJ1-2,.,CASSRSRAGAGNYGYTF,TGTGCCAGCAGCCGATCTCGCGCAGGGGCGGGGAACTATGGCTACACCTTC
.,TRBV4-1,TRBJ1-1,.,CASSQDVRSTEAFF,TGCGCCAGCAGCCAAGATGTAAGGAGCACTGAAGCTTTCTTT
.,TRBV7-2,TRBJ1-6,.,CASSLADYWNSPLHF,TGTGCCAGCAGCTTAGCCGACTATTGGAATTCACCCCTCCACTTT
.,TRBV18,TRBJ1-6,.,CASSLSLDNSPLHF,TGTGCCAGCTCACTCAGCCTAGATAATTCACCCCTCCACTTT
TRBD2,TRBV29-1,TRBJ2-7,.,CSVLGLAGDLGEQYF,TGCAGCGTCCTCGGACTAGCGGGGGACTTGGGGGAGCAGTACTTC